This TCR beta chain was identified in a study of human T cells and chemical hapten exposure. Study in general: Small differences in pooled library volume mainly drove the variation in TCR yields per sample. Study observations and caveats: Correlating positively with patch test score were the PT1 expanded TCR counts.

V lost 3 bases and J 8 bases, leaving 16 bases between the germline ends. This CDR3 region has 14 residues. Time point reported: patch test 1, 2 weeks after DPC sensitization. The treatment was: therapeutic diphenylcyclopropenone sensitization with weekly scalp DPC. This clonotype has at least ten counts. Its cognate antigen is unknown. Individual cDNA molecules (in the library) carried attached unique molecular identifiers. MiXCR was run by TCRdb on the RACE reads, yielding one entry per CDR3 protein. The sample shows 380,000 or so distinct CDR3 sequences, about 4.4% of them seen only once. This sample comprised whole blood, obtained in connection with sensitization to the hapten diphenylcyclopropenone (DPC). The chain recombines TRBV12-3 or TRBV12-4 with TRBJ1-1; no firm D call. The receptor was derived from a woman aged 45-65 years with alopecia areata. Some clones in this sample may be carry-over from other donors' samples. The CDR3 reads CASSLASRGLEAFF. The CDR3 DNA reads as TGTGCCAGCAGTTTGGCCTCGCGGGGATTGGAAGCTTTCTTT.